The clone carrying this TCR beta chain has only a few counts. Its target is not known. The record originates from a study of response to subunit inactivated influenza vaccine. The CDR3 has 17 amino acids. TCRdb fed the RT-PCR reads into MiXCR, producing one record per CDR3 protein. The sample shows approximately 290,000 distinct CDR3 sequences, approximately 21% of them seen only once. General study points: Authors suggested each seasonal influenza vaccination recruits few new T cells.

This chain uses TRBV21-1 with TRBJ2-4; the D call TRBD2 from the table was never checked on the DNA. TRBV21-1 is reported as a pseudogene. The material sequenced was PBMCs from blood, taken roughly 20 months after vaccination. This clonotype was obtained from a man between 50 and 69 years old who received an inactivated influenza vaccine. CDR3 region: CASSKEEREGSKNIQYF. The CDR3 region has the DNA TGTGCCAGCAGCAAAGAGGAGCGGGAGGGTTCCAAAAACATTCAGTACTTC.